Below are 5 T cell receptor beta chains sequenced from a single sample in a study of T cell repertoires in cytomegalovirus infection. MiXCR was run by TCRdb on the reads, yielding one entry per CDR3 protein. The repertoire has 350,000 to 550,000 distinct CDR3 sequences, approximately 31% of them found once; the top ten carry roughly an eighth. The source material was PBMCs. Every receptor here comes from a human donor in good health (CMV status not recorded). Some clones in this sample may be carry-over from other donors' samples.

The DNA for the CDR3 is TGTGCCAGCAGAAACAGGGGTGGCACAGATACGCAGTATTTT. As protein: CASRNRGGTDTQYF. The V call is TRBV27, the J call TRBJ2-3; TRBD1 agrees at 7 bases. The V segment lost 6 bases and the J segment 1 base; nucleotides outside the gene matches: 4. The CDR3 contains 14 residues. From germline, CDR1 is MNHEY and CDR2 SMNVEV (reference sequence).

V is TRBV15 and J is TRBJ2-3, with D unclear. The CDR3 is 16 amino acids. V was cut by 0 bases and J by 3 bases, with 13 bases left in between. Germline V lookup: CDR1 LNHNV, CDR2 YYDKDF (reference sequence). The CDR3: CATSRDLRRSTDTQYF. The CDR3 nucleotides are TGTGCCACCAGCAGAGATCTACGGAGAAGTACAGATACGCAGTATTTT.

The gene calls are TRBV11-2 and TRBJ1-4, with unresolved D. V gave up 1 base and J gave up 7 bases, with 13 bases separating them. Germline V gene data show CDR1 as SGHAT and CDR2 as FQNNGV. This CDR3 contains 15 residues. CDR3 sequence (DNA): TGTGCCAGCAGCTTAGGACTTGGTAGGGCTGAAAAACTGTTTTTT. This codes for CASSLGLGRAEKLFF.

The table lists this clonotype with a few counts. J is TRBJ1-1 and V is TRBV29-1; possibly TRBD1 for D (6 bases). This CDR3 spans 15 amino acids. V was cut by 2 bases and J by 2 bases, with 15 bases left in between. Germline values: CDR1 SQVTM, CDR2 ANQGSEA. Written as DNA, the CDR3 is TGCAGCGTTGAAAGCCTGGACAGCGCAAACACTGAAGCTTTCTTT. Protein sequence: CSVESLDSANTEAFF.

This chain links TRBV5-6 with TRBJ2-5; the match to TRBD2 covers 8 bases. CDR1 is SGHDT, CDR2 YYEEEE, per germline. Unmatched junction bases numbered 6, after V lost 0 bases and J lost 5 bases. The CDR3 has 15 amino acids. The CDR3 reads CASSLAGRGFETQYF. The CDR3, as DNA: TGTGCCAGCAGCTTGGCCGGGAGGGGTTTCGAGACCCAGTACTTC.